This T cell receptor (beta chain) was sequenced for a study of cytomegalovirus exposure and HLA in healthy donors. Study-level findings and limits: Serostatus for CMV was the only available immune exposure information. A classifier reportedly called cytomegalovirus status with high sensitivity and specificity.

The PCR ran on 60 Vbeta and 13 Jbeta primers. Generated by immunoSEQ multiplex PCR, the TCRdb table keeps only in-frame clones and is missing some. The sample includes about 190,000 clones, around 80% of them seen just once. The germline CDR1 and CDR2 sequences are MNHEY and SVGAGI. There are 15 residues in the CDR3. J lost 0 bases, V lost 10 bases, and 6 bases had no gene match. Concerning this clone itself: Its antigen remains unidentified.

The V and J genes are TRBV6-5 and TRBJ2-3; 11 bases map to TRBD2. Sequencing was done on a sample of PBMCs. This sequence was found in a male donor in good health and CMV-seronegative. The CDR3 nucleotides are TGTGCCACCCAACTAGCGGGGGCCAGCACAGATACGCAGTATTTT. Its translation is CATQLAGASTDTQYF.